The 2 T cell receptor beta chains in this list originate from one sample, sequenced in a study of CD8 T cells in ankylosing spondylitis. Study findings and constraints: Eight highly homologous variants formed a TCR beta motif that appeared characteristic of ankylosing spondylitis blood.

Their specific antigens are unknown. In TCRdb, the 5' RACE reads were re-called with MiXCR into one record per CDR3 protein. This sample has roughly 700,000 distinct CDR3 sequences; 15% to 20% occur once, and the top ten carry approximately 18%. What was sequenced was blood, either unsorted or a sorted T cell fraction (not recorded which). These receptors originate from a male donor with ankylosing spondylitis.

The chain links TRBV20-1 to TRBJ2-6; D gene unclear. This CDR3 spans 13 amino acids. Trimming removed 7 bases from V and 0 bases from J, with 7 bases in between. CDR1 is DFQATT, CDR2 SNEGSKA, per germline (reference sequence). CDR3 nucleotides: TGCAGTGGCACGAGCTCTGGGGCCAACGTCCTGACTTTC. This gives the protein CSGTSSGANVLTF.

V and J are TRBV5-5 and TRBJ2-2; no clear D. Trimming pared 1 base from V and 4 bases from J, leaving 11 bases between. In germline, CDR1 is SGHKS, CDR2 YYEKEE (reference sequence). This CDR3 has 15 amino acids. CDR3 protein: CASSLFTTGTGELFF. CDR3 DNA sequence: TGTGCCAGCAGCTTGTTTACTACTGGCACCGGGGAGCTGTTTTTT. Looking up the rest from reference TRBV5-5 and TRBJ2-2 gives the full variable domain: DAGVTQSPTHLIKTRGQQVTLRCSPISGHKSVSWYQQVLGQGPQFIFQYYEKEERGRGNFPDRFSARQFPNYSSELNVNALLLGDSALYLCASSLFTTGTGELFFGEGSRLTVL.